This T cell receptor (beta chain) is drawn from a study of OX40 agonist ivuxolimab in advanced cancers. As for the study in general: Enrollees could have had prior anti-PD-1, anti-PD-L1 or anti-CTLA-4 therapy, which 35% to 40% had received.

Trimming took off 5 bases at V and 4 bases at J, with 14 bases between the two ends. The CDR3 sequence is 14 residues long. CDR1 and CDR2 from the germline V gene are MGHDK and SYGVNS. TCRdb's table, derived via immunoSEQ multiplex PCR, lists solely in-frame clones and lacks some. The profile covers around 39,000 clones, with about 81% appearing a single time and about a fifth taken by the ten largest. The rearrangement links TRBV25-1 to TRBJ1-2; D unclear. The clonotype was recovered from an adult with an advanced solid tumor such as melanoma, head and neck, liver or kidney cancer. The sequenced sample was CD4+ or CD8+ T cells sorted from blood, obtained in a trial of the OX40 agonist ivuxolimab. CDR3 protein: CASSPSYVGYGYTF. The CDR3 bases are TGTGCCAGCAGTCCCAGTTATGTGGGCTATGGCTACACCTTC.